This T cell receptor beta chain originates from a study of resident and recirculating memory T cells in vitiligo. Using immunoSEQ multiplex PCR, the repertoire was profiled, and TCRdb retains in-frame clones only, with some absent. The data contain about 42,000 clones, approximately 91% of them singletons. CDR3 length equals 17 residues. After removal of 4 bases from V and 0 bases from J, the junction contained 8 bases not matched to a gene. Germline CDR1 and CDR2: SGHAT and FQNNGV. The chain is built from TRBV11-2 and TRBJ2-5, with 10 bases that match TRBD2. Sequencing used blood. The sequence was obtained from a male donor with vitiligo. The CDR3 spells CASSSASGGGYQETQYF. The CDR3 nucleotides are TGTGCCAGCAGCTCCGCTAGCGGGGGAGGCTACCAAGAGACCCAGTACTTC. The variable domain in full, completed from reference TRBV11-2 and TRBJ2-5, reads EAGVAQSPRYKIIEKRQSVAFWCNPISGHATLYWYQQILGQGPKLLIQFQNNGVVDDSQLPKDRFSAERLKGVDSTLKIQPAKLEDSAVYLCASSSASGGGYQETQYFGPGTRLLVL.